The sequence of this T cell receptor beta chain was determined in a study of T-cell memory formation after mild COVID-19. Whole-study results and caveats: Some SARS-CoV-2-responding clones were already detected in memory before infection. Unconfirmed was the SARS-CoV-2 specificity of second-wave clones that peaked on day 37.

Each CDR3 protein gets one entry after TCRdb re-called the 5' RACE reads with MiXCR. The sample shows about 250,000 distinct CDR3 sequences, over 15% of them seen only once. Remarks on this clonotype: What it binds is unknown. A read error may produce the germline difference seen at one junction end.

The CDR3 is made up of 11 amino acids. Germline CDR1 is ENHRY and CDR2 is SYGVKD. The sample taken for sequencing was PBMCs or a T cell subset sorted from them (not recorded which). The chain uses TRBV10-3 and TRBJ2-7, with a possible D match to TRBD2 (6 bases). This TCR was recovered from an adult woman who had mild COVID-19 (a few samples of this study predate the infection). Cell type and time point are not known. The CDR3 DNA is TGTGCCACCAGTAGCGGTTACGAGCAGTACTTC. It is translated as CATSSGYEQYF.